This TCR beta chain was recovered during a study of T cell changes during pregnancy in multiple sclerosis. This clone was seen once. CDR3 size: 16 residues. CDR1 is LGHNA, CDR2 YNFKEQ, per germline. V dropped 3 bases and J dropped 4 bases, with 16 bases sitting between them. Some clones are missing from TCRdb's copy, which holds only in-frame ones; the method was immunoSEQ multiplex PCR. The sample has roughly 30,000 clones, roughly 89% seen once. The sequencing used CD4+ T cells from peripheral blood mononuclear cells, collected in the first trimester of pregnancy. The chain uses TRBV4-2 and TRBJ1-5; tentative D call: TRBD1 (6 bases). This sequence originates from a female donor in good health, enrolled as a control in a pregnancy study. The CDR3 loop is CASSQGEVGANQPQHF. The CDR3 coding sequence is TGTGCCAGCAGCCAGGGTGAGGTGGGGGCGAATCAGCCCCAGCATTTT.